What follows describes a single T cell receptor (beta chain). Authors' analysis steps: Using reference gene primer amplification, nucleated cell counts were estimated. Generated by immunoSEQ multiplex PCR, the TCRdb table keeps only in-frame clones and is missing some. The DNA was the basis for D and trimming; V, J and clone size are from that table. The top ten clones hold more than 8.5% of a sample with about 310,000 clones, approximately 88% of them seen once. The record originates from a study of blood T cell repertoires in COVID-19. The V end was cut by 5 bases, the J end by 3 bases, with 8 bases between. Germline assignment: CDR1 SGHTA and CDR2 FQGNSA. The CDR3 extends over 12 amino acids.

The gene calls are TRBV7-2 and TRBJ2-7; D unclear. The specimen was PBMCs or T cells enriched from blood (not recorded which). The source of this sequence is a young woman who had recovered from COVID-19. The CDR3, as DNA: TGTGCCAGCAGCCCAGATTACTACGAGCAGTACTTC. Its translation: CASSPDYYEQYF.